A selection of T cell receptor beta chains follows, all from one sample in a study of blood T cell repertoires in COVID-19. Sequencing used immunoSEQ multiplex PCR; TCRdb keeps in-frame clones, though not all of them. The sample lists some 200,000 clones, around 90% occurring once. Sequenced input: peripheral blood. Source of these receptors: a man between 50 and 59 years old with acute or convalescent COVID-19. Each CDR3 is given with its conserved first and last residue. A D gene is named only where the DNA matches it firmly. Expanded clones are given a class, and other clones once, few, many or no size at all.

v_gene	j_gene	abundance	d_gene	CDR3nt	CDR3aa
TRBV6-5	TRBJ2-7	few	TRBD1	TGTGCCAGCAGGAAACAGGGGTCCTACGAGCAGTACTTC	CASRKQGSYEQYF
TRBV6-5	TRBJ2-2	.	.	TGTGCCAGCACCCTAGACAGGCGCCACACCGGGGAGCTGTTTTTT	CASTLDRRHTGELFF
TRBV5-4	TRBJ1-1	.	.	TGTGCCAGCAGACAAGACGGACAGAACACTGAAGCTTTCTTT	CASRQDGQNTEAFF
TRBV28	TRBJ1-6	.	TRBD1	TGTGCCAGCAGGCCCCCGGGACAGGGGACTGTTAATTCACCCCTCCACTTT	CASRPPGQGTVNSPLHF
TRBV6-5	TRBJ2-1	few	TRBD2	TGTGCCAGCAGTTACTCAAGCGGGAGGATCAATGAGCAGTTCTTC	CASSYSSGRINEQFF
TRBV6-5	TRBJ1-1	.	TRBD1	TGTGCCAGCAGGTACGGACAGGGAATCACTGAAGCTTTCTTT	CASRYGQGITEAFF
TRBV28	TRBJ1-5	.	.	TGTGCCAGCACATCAGGTAATCAGCCCCAGCATTTT	CASTSGNQPQHF
TRBV29-1	TRBJ2-7	.	TRBD1	TGCAGTGCGACCGGGACAGACTCCTACGAGCAGTACTTC	CSATGTDSYEQYF
TRBV9	TRBJ1-5	.	.	TGTGCCAGCAGCGTTCAGGGGAATGGACAGCCCCAGCATTTT	CASSVQGNGQPQHF
TRBV19	TRBJ1-5	.	TRBD1	TGTGCCAGTTCAAGACAGGGGGCTTGGAGCAATCAGCCCCAGCATTTT	CASSRQGAWSNQPQHF
TRBV4-1	TRBJ2-2	.	.	TGCGCCAGCAGCCAAGAGAGTAGCGCGGGCACCGGGGAGCTGTTTTTT	CASSQESSAGTGELFF
TRBV6-5	TRBJ2-5	once	TRBD2	TGTGCCAGCAGTTCTAGCGGGGGGACCCAAGAGACCCAGTACTTC	CASSSSGGTQETQYF
TRBV10-1	TRBJ2-7	.	.	TGCGCCAGCAGTGAGTCGGCCCGGGGCTACGAGCAGTACTTC	CASSESARGYEQYF
TRBV6-2/TRBV6-3	TRBJ1-4	.	TRBD1	TGTGCCAGCAGTTACCCCGCGACAGGGAATGAAAAACTGTTTTTT	CASSYPATGNEKLFF
TRBV7-9	TRBJ1-5	once	TRBD1	TGTGCCAGCAGCAGGGACAGCTATAGCAATCAGCCCCAGCATTTT	CASSRDSYSNQPQHF
TRBV18	TRBJ2-1	.	.	TGTGCCAGCACCCCGGGGGTCAGTGAGAATGAGCAGTTCTTC	CASTPGVSENEQFF
TRBV7-9	TRBJ2-7	.	.	TGTGCCAGCAGCTCCGTGGGGCGCCATACCACCTACGAGCAGTACTTC	CASSSVGRHTTYEQYF
TRBV2	TRBJ1-1	.	TRBD1	TGTGCCATCCCGGACAGGGTAAACACTGAAGCTTTCTTT	CAIPDRVNTEAFF